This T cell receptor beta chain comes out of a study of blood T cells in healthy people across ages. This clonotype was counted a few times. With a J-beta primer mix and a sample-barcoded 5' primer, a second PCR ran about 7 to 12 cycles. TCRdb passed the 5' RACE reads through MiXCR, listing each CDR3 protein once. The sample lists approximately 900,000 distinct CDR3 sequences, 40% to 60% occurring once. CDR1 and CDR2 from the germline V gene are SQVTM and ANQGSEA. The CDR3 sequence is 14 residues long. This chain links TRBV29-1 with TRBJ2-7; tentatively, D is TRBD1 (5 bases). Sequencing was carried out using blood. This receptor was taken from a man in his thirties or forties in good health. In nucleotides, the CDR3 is TGCAGTATATCAAGGACGGTCCAGGGCTACGAGCAGTACTTC. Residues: CSISRTVQGYEQYF.